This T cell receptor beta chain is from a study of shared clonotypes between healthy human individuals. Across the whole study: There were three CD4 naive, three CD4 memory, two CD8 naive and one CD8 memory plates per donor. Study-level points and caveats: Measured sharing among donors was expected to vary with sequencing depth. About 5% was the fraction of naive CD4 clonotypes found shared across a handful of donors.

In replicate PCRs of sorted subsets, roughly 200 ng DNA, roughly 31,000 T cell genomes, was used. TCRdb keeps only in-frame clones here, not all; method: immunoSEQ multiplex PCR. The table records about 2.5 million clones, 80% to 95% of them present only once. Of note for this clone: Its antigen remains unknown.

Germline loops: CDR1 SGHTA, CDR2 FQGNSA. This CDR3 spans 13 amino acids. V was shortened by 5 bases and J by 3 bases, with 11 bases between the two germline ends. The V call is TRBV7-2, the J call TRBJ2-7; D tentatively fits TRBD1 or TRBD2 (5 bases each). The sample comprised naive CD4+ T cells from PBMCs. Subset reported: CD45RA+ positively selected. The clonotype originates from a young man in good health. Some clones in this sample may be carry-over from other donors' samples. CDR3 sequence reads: CASSRLRGYEQYF. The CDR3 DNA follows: TGTGCCAGCAGCCGGCTGAGGGGCTACGAGCAGTACTTC.